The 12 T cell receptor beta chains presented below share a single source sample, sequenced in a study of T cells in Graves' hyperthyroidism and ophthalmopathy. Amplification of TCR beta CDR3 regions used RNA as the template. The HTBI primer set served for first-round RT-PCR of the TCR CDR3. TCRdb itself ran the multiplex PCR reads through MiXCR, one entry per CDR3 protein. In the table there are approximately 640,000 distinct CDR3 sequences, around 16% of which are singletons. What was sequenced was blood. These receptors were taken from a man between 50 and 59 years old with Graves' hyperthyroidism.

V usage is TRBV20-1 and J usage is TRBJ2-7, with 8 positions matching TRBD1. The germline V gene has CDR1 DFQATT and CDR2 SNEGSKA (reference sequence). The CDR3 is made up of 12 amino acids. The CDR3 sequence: CSGGQGYSEQYF. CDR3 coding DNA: TGCAGCGGCGGACAGGGCTATTCCGAGCAGTACTTC.

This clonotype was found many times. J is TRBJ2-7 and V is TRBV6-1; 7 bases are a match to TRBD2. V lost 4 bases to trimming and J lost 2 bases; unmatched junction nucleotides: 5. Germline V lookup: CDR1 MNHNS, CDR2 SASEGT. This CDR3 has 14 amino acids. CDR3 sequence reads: CASSVGGRPYEQYF. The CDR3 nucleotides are TGTGCCAGCAGTGTCGGGGGGAGACCCTACGAGCAGTACTTC.

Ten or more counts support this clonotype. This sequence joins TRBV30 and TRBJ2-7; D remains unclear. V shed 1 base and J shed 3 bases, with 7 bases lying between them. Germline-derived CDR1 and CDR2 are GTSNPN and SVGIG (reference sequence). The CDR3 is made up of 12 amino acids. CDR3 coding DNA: TGTGCCTGGAGTGACACCGGCTACGAGCAGTACTTC. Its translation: CAWSDTGYEQYF.

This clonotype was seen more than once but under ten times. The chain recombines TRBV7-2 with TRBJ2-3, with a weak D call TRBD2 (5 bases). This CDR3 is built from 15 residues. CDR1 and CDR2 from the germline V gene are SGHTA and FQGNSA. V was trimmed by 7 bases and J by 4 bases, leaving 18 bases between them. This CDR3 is CASTFSRGVADTQYF. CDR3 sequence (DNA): TGTGCCAGCACCTTCTCTCGGGGTGTCGCAGATACGCAGTATTTT.

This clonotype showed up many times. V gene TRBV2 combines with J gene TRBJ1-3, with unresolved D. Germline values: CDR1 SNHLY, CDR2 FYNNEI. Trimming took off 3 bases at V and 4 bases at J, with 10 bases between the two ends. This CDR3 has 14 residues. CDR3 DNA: TGTGCCAGCAGTGAGTCACGGGCCGGAAACACCATATATTTT. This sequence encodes CASSESRAGNTIYF.

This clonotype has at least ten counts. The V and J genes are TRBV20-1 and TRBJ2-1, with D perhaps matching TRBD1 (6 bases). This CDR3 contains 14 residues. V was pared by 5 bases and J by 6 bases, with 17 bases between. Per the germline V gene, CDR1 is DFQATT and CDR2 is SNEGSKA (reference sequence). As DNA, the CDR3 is TGCAGTGCTGACAGGTTTGAAGTCCCCAATGAGCAGTTCTTC. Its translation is CSADRFEVPNEQFF.

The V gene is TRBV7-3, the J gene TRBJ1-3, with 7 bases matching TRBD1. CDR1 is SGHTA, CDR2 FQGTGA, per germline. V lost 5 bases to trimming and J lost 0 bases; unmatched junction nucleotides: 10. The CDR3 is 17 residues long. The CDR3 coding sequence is TGTGCCAGCAGCGTAGACGGACAGGCCAACTCTGGAAACACCATATATTTT. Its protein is CASSVDGQANSGNTIYF.

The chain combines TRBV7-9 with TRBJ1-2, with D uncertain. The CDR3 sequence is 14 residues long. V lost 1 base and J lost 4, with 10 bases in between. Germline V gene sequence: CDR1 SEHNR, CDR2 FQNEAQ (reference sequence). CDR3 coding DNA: TGTGCCAGCAGCTTAGAAACCCTAGCCTATGGCTACACCTTC. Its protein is CASSLETLAYGYTF.

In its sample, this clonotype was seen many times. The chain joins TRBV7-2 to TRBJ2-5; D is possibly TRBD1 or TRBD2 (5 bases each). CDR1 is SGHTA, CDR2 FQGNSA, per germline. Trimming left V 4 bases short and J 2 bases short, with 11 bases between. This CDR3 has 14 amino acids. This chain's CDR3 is CASSSRDAQETQYF. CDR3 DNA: TGTGCCAGCAGCTCCCGGGACGCTCAAGAGACCCAGTACTTC.

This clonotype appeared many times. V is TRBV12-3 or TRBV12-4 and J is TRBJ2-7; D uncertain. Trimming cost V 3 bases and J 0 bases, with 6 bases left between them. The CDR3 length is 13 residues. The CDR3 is CASSLKGSYEQYF. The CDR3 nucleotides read TGTGCCAGCAGTTTGAAGGGCTCCTACGAGCAGTACTTC.

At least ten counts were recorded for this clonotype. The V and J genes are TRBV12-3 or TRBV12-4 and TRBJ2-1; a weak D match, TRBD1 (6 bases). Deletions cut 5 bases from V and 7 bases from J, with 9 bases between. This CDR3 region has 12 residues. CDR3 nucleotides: TGTGCCAGCAGTGTCAGGGGTAATGAGCAGTTCTTC. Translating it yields CASSVRGNEQFF.

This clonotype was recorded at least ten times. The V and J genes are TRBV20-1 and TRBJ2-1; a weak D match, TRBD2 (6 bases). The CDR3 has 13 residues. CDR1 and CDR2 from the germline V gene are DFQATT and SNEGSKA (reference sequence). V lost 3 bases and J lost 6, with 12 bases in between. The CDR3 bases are TGCAGTGCTAGCGGGACTGTAACCAATGAGCAGTTCTTC. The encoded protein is CSASGTVTNEQFF.